These T cell receptor beta chains were read from a single sample in a study of blood T cell repertoires in COVID-19. TCRdb's copy holds only in-frame clones and misses some; the assay was immunoSEQ multiplex PCR. The data show around 170,000 clones, with approximately 80% seen just once and around 13% held by the top ten. Sequencing was done on a sample of peripheral blood. All receptors come from a man aged 70 or older who had recovered from COVID-19. Both conserved end residues are part of each CDR3. Each record gives: CDR3 length, D gene, clone size, V gene, J gene, CDR3 protein, CDR3 DNA. D genes are given only for firm matches. A row's size may be missing; if present it is once, few, many or a size class.

cdr3_length: 13; d_call: -; clone_size: once; v_call: TRBV6-5; j_call: TRBJ1-1; cdr3_aa: CASSLRTKTEAFF; cdr3_nt: TGTGCCAGCAGTCTGCGGACAAAAACTGAAGCTTTCTTT
cdr3_length: 14; d_call: TRBD2; clone_size: -; v_call: TRBV6-5; j_call: TRBJ2-5; cdr3_aa: CASSYGTSQETQYF; cdr3_nt: TGTGCCAGCAGTTACGGGACTAGCCAAGAGACCCAGTACTTC
cdr3_length: 14; d_call: TRBD1; clone_size: -; v_call: TRBV10-3; j_call: TRBJ1-5; cdr3_aa: CAIRDRGGDQPQHF; cdr3_nt: TGTGCCATCAGGGACAGGGGTGGGGATCAGCCCCAGCATTTT
cdr3_length: 16; d_call: TRBD2; clone_size: -; v_call: TRBV5-5; j_call: TRBJ2-7; cdr3_aa: CASSQEGGLAGYEQYF; cdr3_nt: TGTGCCAGCAGCCAAGAAGGTGGTCTAGCGGGATACGAGCAGTACTTC
cdr3_length: 14; d_call: -; clone_size: -; v_call: TRBV27; j_call: TRBJ1-4; cdr3_aa: CASSNSYLGEKLFF; cdr3_nt: TGTGCCAGCAGCAACAGCTACCTTGGTGAAAAACTGTTTTTT
cdr3_length: 16; d_call: TRBD2; clone_size: -; v_call: TRBV3-1/TRBV3-2; j_call: TRBJ2-1; cdr3_aa: CASSQGSSGSLNEQFF; cdr3_nt: TGTGCCAGCAGCCAAGGGTCTAGCGGGAGCCTTAATGAGCAGTTCTTC
cdr3_length: 14; d_call: TRBD1; clone_size: -; v_call: TRBV2; j_call: TRBJ1-1; cdr3_aa: CASRAGTAYTEAFF; cdr3_nt: TGTGCCAGCAGGGCCGGGACAGCGTACACTGAAGCTTTCTTT
cdr3_length: 18; d_call: TRBD1; clone_size: few; v_call: TRBV7-2; j_call: TRBJ1-5; cdr3_aa: CASSLGPGGTGGNQPQHF; cdr3_nt: TGTGCCAGCAGCTTAGGGCCGGGCGGGACAGGGGGCAATCAGCCCCAGCATTTT
cdr3_length: 16; d_call: TRBD1; clone_size: -; v_call: TRBV30; j_call: TRBJ2-3; cdr3_aa: CASTRDRGFVTDTQYF; cdr3_nt: TGTGCCAGTACCCGGGACAGGGGGTTCGTGACAGATACGCAGTATTTT
cdr3_length: 13; d_call: TRBD1; clone_size: -; v_call: TRBV30; j_call: TRBJ1-5; cdr3_aa: CAWAGTGNQPQHF; cdr3_nt: TGTGCCTGGGCAGGGACAGGAAATCAGCCCCAGCATTTT
cdr3_length: 11; d_call: -; clone_size: -; v_call: TRBV7-9; j_call: TRBJ2-3; cdr3_aa: CASSWPDTQYF; cdr3_nt: TGTGCCAGCAGCTGGCCAGATACGCAGTATTTT
cdr3_length: 15; d_call: TRBD1; clone_size: -; v_call: TRBV18; j_call: TRBJ2-7; cdr3_aa: CASSPAGTASYEQYF; cdr3_nt: TGTGCCAGCTCACCAGCCGGGACAGCTTCCTACGAGCAGTACTTC
cdr3_length: 18; d_call: TRBD2; clone_size: once; v_call: TRBV18; j_call: TRBJ2-5; cdr3_aa: CASSPPPLAGGGWETQYF; cdr3_nt: TGTGCCAGCTCACCACCTCCGCTAGCGGGAGGAGGGTGGGAGACCCAGTACTTC
cdr3_length: 16; d_call: TRBD1; clone_size: once; v_call: TRBV14; j_call: TRBJ2-5; cdr3_aa: CASSVLGQPSGETQYF; cdr3_nt: TGTGCCAGCAGCGTTCTGGGACAGCCGTCGGGGGAGACCCAGTACTTC
cdr3_length: 19; d_call: -; clone_size: -; v_call: TRBV6-2/TRBV6-3; j_call: TRBJ2-4; cdr3_aa: CASSYSVKGDLLAKNIQYF; cdr3_nt: TGTGCCAGCAGTTACTCTGTAAAGGGGGACCTTCTAGCCAAAAACATTCAGTACTTC
cdr3_length: 14; d_call: -; clone_size: -; v_call: TRBV27; j_call: TRBJ2-1; cdr3_aa: CASSLLPSYNEQFF; cdr3_nt: TGTGCCAGCAGTTTACTCCCCTCCTACAATGAGCAGTTCTTC
cdr3_length: 14; d_call: -; clone_size: -; v_call: TRBV23-1; j_call: TRBJ2-3; cdr3_aa: CASSPEGSTDTQYF; cdr3_nt: TGCGCCAGCAGTCCCGAGGGAAGCACAGATACGCAGTATTTT
cdr3_length: 16; d_call: TRBD1; clone_size: -; v_call: TRBV27; j_call: TRBJ2-2; cdr3_aa: CASSIDRGRRTGELFF; cdr3_nt: TGTGCCAGCAGTATTGACAGGGGGCGAAGGACCGGGGAGCTGTTTTTT
cdr3_length: 16; d_call: -; clone_size: -; v_call: TRBV7-6; j_call: TRBJ2-2; cdr3_aa: CASSLQGGTNTGELFF; cdr3_nt: TGTGCCAGCAGCTTACAGGGGGGTACGAACACCGGGGAGCTGTTTTTT
cdr3_length: 13; d_call: -; clone_size: -; v_call: TRBV6-1; j_call: TRBJ2-4; cdr3_aa: CASSDRKENIQYF; cdr3_nt: TGTGCCAGCAGTGACAGGAAAGAAAACATTCAGTACTTC
cdr3_length: 15; d_call: -; clone_size: -; v_call: TRBV7-2; j_call: TRBJ2-1; cdr3_aa: CASTSGYRTYNEQFF; cdr3_nt: TGTGCCAGCACCTCAGGGTACAGGACCTACAATGAGCAGTTCTTC
cdr3_length: 15; d_call: TRBD1; clone_size: -; v_call: TRBV7-3; j_call: TRBJ1-5; cdr3_aa: CASSLTGTENQPQHF; cdr3_nt: TGTGCCAGCAGCTTAACCGGGACAGAAAATCAGCCCCAGCATTTT
cdr3_length: 16; d_call: TRBD2; clone_size: -; v_call: TRBV6-6; j_call: TRBJ2-3; cdr3_aa: CASSYGLAGGGDTQYF; cdr3_nt: TGTGCCAGCAGTTACGGACTAGCGGGAGGGGGGGATACGCAGTATTTT
cdr3_length: 13; d_call: -; clone_size: few; v_call: TRBV11-2; j_call: TRBJ1-1; cdr3_aa: CASSLDWGQGAFF; cdr3_nt: TGTGCCAGCAGCTTAGATTGGGGCCAGGGAGCTTTCTTT
cdr3_length: 16; d_call: -; clone_size: -; v_call: TRBV18; j_call: TRBJ1-5; cdr3_aa: CASSSTGPRPNQPQHF; cdr3_nt: TGTGCCAGCTCATCGACAGGCCCAAGACCCAATCAGCCCCAGCATTTT
cdr3_length: 13; d_call: TRBD1; clone_size: -; v_call: TRBV7-8; j_call: TRBJ2-5; cdr3_aa: CASSIRQGETQYF; cdr3_nt: TGTGCCAGCAGCATCCGACAGGGAGAGACCCAGTACTTC
cdr3_length: 16; d_call: TRBD1; clone_size: -; v_call: TRBV13; j_call: TRBJ1-1; cdr3_aa: CASSLRTGGMNTEAFF; cdr3_nt: TGTGCCAGCAGCCTCCGGACAGGGGGAATGAACACTGAAGCTTTCTTT
cdr3_length: 14; d_call: -; clone_size: -; v_call: TRBV6-6; j_call: TRBJ2-7; cdr3_aa: CASSPPGFASEQYF; cdr3_nt: TGTGCCAGCAGTCCCCCGGGATTCGCCTCCGAGCAGTACTTC
cdr3_length: 13; d_call: -; clone_size: -; v_call: TRBV19; j_call: TRBJ1-3; cdr3_aa: CATQEISGNTIYF; cdr3_nt: TGTGCCACACAGGAGATCTCTGGAAACACCATATATTTT
cdr3_length: 13; d_call: -; clone_size: many; v_call: TRBV28; j_call: TRBJ1-4; cdr3_aa: CASRPASREKLFF; cdr3_nt: TGTGCCAGCAGACCCGCCTCGCGGGAAAAACTGTTTTTT
cdr3_length: 15; d_call: TRBD2; clone_size: -; v_call: TRBV19; j_call: TRBJ2-1; cdr3_aa: CASSILLAGGNEQFF; cdr3_nt: TGTGCCAGTAGTATTCTACTAGCGGGTGGCAATGAGCAGTTCTTC
cdr3_length: 13; d_call: -; clone_size: -; v_call: TRBV2; j_call: TRBJ2-1; cdr3_aa: CASSDLAHNEQFF; cdr3_nt: TGTGCCAGCAGCGATCTAGCGCACAATGAGCAGTTCTTC
cdr3_length: 15; d_call: -; clone_size: -; v_call: TRBV21-1; j_call: TRBJ2-3; cdr3_aa: CASSKVGTGVDTQYF; cdr3_nt: TGTGCCAGCAGCAAAGTGGGGACAGGGGTAGATACGCAGTATTTT
cdr3_length: 16; d_call: TRBD2; clone_size: -; v_call: TRBV19; j_call: TRBJ2-1; cdr3_aa: CASSIGLAGGLNEQFF; cdr3_nt: TGTGCCAGTAGTATAGGACTAGCGGGAGGGCTAAATGAGCAGTTCTTC
cdr3_length: 14; d_call: -; clone_size: -; v_call: TRBV7-2; j_call: TRBJ2-7; cdr3_aa: CASSSNGRAGEQYF; cdr3_nt: TGTGCCAGCAGCTCAAACGGGAGAGCGGGCGAGCAGTACTTC
cdr3_length: 15; d_call: TRBD2; clone_size: -; v_call: TRBV6-5; j_call: TRBJ2-7; cdr3_aa: CASRRETSGRNEQYF; cdr3_nt: TGTGCCAGTCGTCGCGAGACTAGCGGGAGGAATGAGCAGTACTTC
cdr3_length: 16; d_call: TRBD2; clone_size: -; v_call: TRBV5-6; j_call: TRBJ2-2; cdr3_aa: CASSLGQRGNTGELFF; cdr3_nt: TGTGCCAGCAGCTTGGGCCAGCGGGGGAACACCGGGGAGCTGTTTTTT
cdr3_length: 16; d_call: -; clone_size: -; v_call: TRBV19; j_call: TRBJ2-2; cdr3_aa: CASSMASGSNTGELFF; cdr3_nt: TGTGCCAGTAGTATGGCCAGCGGGTCGAACACCGGGGAGCTGTTTTTT
cdr3_length: 14; d_call: -; clone_size: -; v_call: TRBV9; j_call: TRBJ1-5; cdr3_aa: CASSASGGLEPQHF; cdr3_nt: TGTGCCAGCAGCGCTAGCGGGGGGTTGGAGCCCCAGCATTTT
cdr3_length: 14; d_call: TRBD2; clone_size: -; v_call: TRBV27; j_call: TRBJ2-5; cdr3_aa: CASSYQRETETQYF; cdr3_nt: TGTGCCAGCAGTTACCAGCGGGAGACTGAGACCCAGTACTTC
cdr3_length: 18; d_call: TRBD2; clone_size: once; v_call: TRBV7-9; j_call: TRBJ2-6; cdr3_aa: CASSYKRRGDSGANVLTF; cdr3_nt: TGTGCCAGCAGTTACAAGAGACGGGGGGACTCTGGGGCCAACGTCCTGACTTTC
cdr3_length: 12; d_call: -; clone_size: -; v_call: TRBV29-1; j_call: TRBJ2-5; cdr3_aa: CSSQVFQETQYF; cdr3_nt: TGCAGCTCACAGGTTTTCCAAGAGACCCAGTACTTC
cdr3_length: 13; d_call: -; clone_size: -; v_call: TRBV27; j_call: TRBJ2-7; cdr3_aa: CASSYRAEYEQYF; cdr3_nt: TGTGCCAGCAGTTACAGGGCGGAATACGAGCAGTACTTC
cdr3_length: 16; d_call: TRBD1; clone_size: -; v_call: TRBV5-1; j_call: TRBJ2-3; cdr3_aa: CASRIRQGAPPHTQYF; cdr3_nt: TGCGCCAGCAGGATACGACAGGGGGCGCCGCCTCATACGCAGTATTTT
cdr3_length: 14; d_call: -; clone_size: -; v_call: TRBV25-1; j_call: TRBJ2-1; cdr3_aa: CASSDVGSLNEQFF; cdr3_nt: TGTGCCAGCAGTGATGTCGGGAGCCTCAATGAGCAGTTCTTC
cdr3_length: 16; d_call: -; clone_size: -; v_call: TRBV5-1; j_call: TRBJ2-5; cdr3_aa: CASSLGPQGIQETQYF; cdr3_nt: TGCGCCAGCAGCCTAGGTCCACAGGGAATCCAAGAGACCCAGTACTTC
cdr3_length: 13; d_call: -; clone_size: -; v_call: TRBV6-2/TRBV6-3; j_call: TRBJ1-5; cdr3_aa: CASSQTGYQPQHF; cdr3_nt: TGTGCCAGCAGTCAAACAGGGTATCAGCCCCAGCATTTT
cdr3_length: 12; d_call: -; clone_size: -; v_call: TRBV7-9; j_call: TRBJ2-3; cdr3_aa: CASSLARDTQYF; cdr3_nt: TGTGCCAGCAGCTTAGCCCGGGATACGCAGTATTTT